This passage covers 15 T cell receptor beta chains from one sample sequenced in a study of PD-1 blockade in mismatch repair-deficient tumors. TCRdb keeps only in-frame clones here, not all; method: immunoSEQ multiplex PCR. The repertoire includes about 25,000 clones, about 88% of them detected once, and 2.9% sits in the top ten. The sample here was PBMCs, taken before pembrolizumab treatment. The receptors originated from an adult with mismatch repair-deficient cancer.

Only a few counts were recorded for this clone. V usage is TRBV7-6 and J usage is TRBJ2-7, with TRBD2 matching 13 bases. The CDR3 loop spans 15 amino acids. Unmatched junction bases numbered 9, after V lost 5 bases and J lost 8 bases. CDR1 and CDR2 from the germline V gene are SGHVS and FNYEAQ. The CDR3 DNA follows: TGTGCCAGCAGCCAAGAAGGGACTAGCGGGATAAAGCAGTACTTC. Amino acids: CASSQEGTSGIKQYF.

The chain recombines TRBV18 with TRBJ2-7, with D maybe TRBD2 (6 bases). The CDR3 contains 14 residues. V lost 0 bases and J 7 bases, leaving 13 bases between the germline ends. CDR1 is KGHSH and CDR2 is LQKENI in the germline V gene. The CDR3 DNA reads TGTGCCAGCTCACCACCGGGACTTACTTGGGAGCAGTACTTC. Protein: CASSPPGLTWEQYF.

The chain recombines TRBV7-9 with TRBJ2-3; a possible D gene is TRBD2 (5 bases). V was pared by 3 bases and J by 0 bases, with 13 bases between. This CDR3 is built from 16 residues. From germline, CDR1 is SEHNR and CDR2 FQNEAQ (reference sequence). Here the CDR3 DNA reads TGTGCCAGCAGCTTTTTAGCGTTCGCTAGCACAGATACGCAGTATTTT. Protein product: CASSFLAFASTDTQYF.

This rearrangement joins TRBV19 to TRBJ1-1; no clear D. From germline, CDR1 is LNHDA and CDR2 SQIVND (reference sequence). The V end lost 7 bases, the J end lost 1 base, and 13 bases lay between the germline ends. This CDR3 has 14 residues. In nucleotides, the CDR3 is TGTGCCAGTAATCCTTCGTGGCAGAACACTGAAGCTTTCTTT. It encodes CASNPSWQNTEAFF.

This chain uses TRBV7-9 with TRBJ1-4; D gene unclear. The V gene lost 5 bases and the J gene lost 7 bases, with 20 bases spanning the gap. Germline CDR1 SEHNR, CDR2 FQNEAQ (reference sequence). The CDR3 is 16 residues long. The CDR3 protein is CASSPQKAVLFEKLFF. Here the CDR3 DNA reads TGTGCCAGCAGCCCTCAAAAGGCGGTGTTGTTTGAAAAACTGTTTTTT.

This chain connects TRBV28 to TRBJ2-1, with a possible D match to TRBD2 (5 bases). V gave up 3 bases and J gave up 9 bases, with 12 bases separating them. From germline, CDR1 is MDHEN and CDR2 SYDVKM. The CDR3 is 13 residues long. The CDR3 protein is CASSFILGGEQFF. In nucleotides, the CDR3 is TGTGCCAGCAGTTTTATACTAGGCGGTGAGCAGTTCTTC.

Only one count was recorded for this clone. The chain employs TRBV5-4 and TRBJ2-2; unclear D gene. Trimming left V 3 bases short and J 0 bases short, with 3 bases between. The CDR3 runs 13 residues. The germline CDR1 and CDR2 sequences are SGHNT and YYREEE (reference sequence). This chain's CDR3 is CASSSANTGELFF. Written as DNA, the CDR3 is TGTGCCAGCAGCTCTGCGAACACCGGGGAGCTGTTTTTT.

V and J are TRBV29-1 and TRBJ2-3; the D gene is possibly TRBD1 (5 bases). The germline gives CDR1 SQVTM, CDR2 ANQGSEA. The CDR3 is 14 amino acids. V gave up 2 bases and J gave up 5 bases, with 14 bases separating them. In DNA form, the CDR3 reads TGCAGCGTTGAAAGATTCGCCCAGGGAGATACGCAGTATTTT. Residues: CSVERFAQGDTQYF.

This clone was found once. The genes are TRBV28 and TRBJ1-2; maybe TRBD1 (5 bases). The CDR3 has 14 amino acids. Germline CDR1 and CDR2: MDHEN and SYDVKM. V lost 5 bases, J lost 6 bases, and 16 bases lay in between. CDR3 sequence (DNA): TGTGCCAGCAGTCCTCTGGGGCAGCGAGATGGCTACACCTTC. This encodes CASSPLGQRDGYTF.

The rearrangement uses TRBV5-6 and TRBJ1-1; tentative D call: TRBD1 (6 bases). CDR1 is SGHDT, CDR2 YYEEEE, per germline. The ends were cut back, 1 base at V and 5 bases at J, with 18 bases in the middle. The CDR3 spans 16 residues. The CDR3 sequence: CASSLFGEGGVTEAFF. In DNA form, the CDR3 reads TGTGCCAGCAGCTTGTTTGGGGAAGGGGGGGTGACTGAAGCTTTCTTT.

The CDR3 sequence: CASTTLAGRGDTQYF. The CDR3 DNA is TGTGCCAGCACCACACTAGCGGGACGAGGAGATACGCAGTATTTT. The genes are TRBV28 and TRBJ2-3, with 10 bases that match TRBD2. The junction had 9 bases not matched to a gene; V was cut back by 7 bases and J by 5 bases. The germline V gene has CDR1 MDHEN and CDR2 SYDVKM. There are 15 residues in the CDR3.

This chain uses TRBV2 with TRBJ2-5; 14 bases fit TRBD2. V trimming: 6 bases; J trimming: 4 bases; junction bases outside the gene matches: 1. Germline CDR1 and CDR2: SNHLY and FYNNEI. The CDR3 sequence is 14 residues long. This CDR3 reads CASRGLAGVETQYF. Here the CDR3 DNA reads TGTGCCAGCAGGGGACTAGCGGGAGTAGAGACCCAGTACTTC.

The table lists this clone with a few counts. The V call is TRBV7-3, the J call TRBJ2-7; possibly TRBD2 for D (5 bases). The CDR3 extends over 14 amino acids. CDR1 SGHTA and CDR2 FQGTGA come from the germline V gene. Trimming removed 5 bases at V and 0 bases at J, with 11 bases between. The CDR3 coding sequence is TGTGCCAGCAGCGACACGGGGAGCTCCTACGAGCAGTACTTC. Encoded protein: CASSDTGSSYEQYF.

The gene calls are TRBV6-6 and TRBJ2-7; TRBD2 is a possible D gene (5 bases). Germline V lookup: CDR1 MNHNY, CDR2 SVGAGI (reference sequence). V lost 7 bases, J lost 4 bases, and 17 bases lay in between. The CDR3 runs to 14 residues. This CDR3 is CASTPAPEVYEQYF. CDR3 nucleotides: TGTGCCAGCACCCCGGCTCCGGAGGTATACGAGCAGTACTTC.

The CDR3 DNA follows: TGTGCCAGCAGCCTCCCGCTAGCGGGAGGGCTGAATGAGCAGTTCTTC. Amino acids: CASSLPLAGGLNEQFF. V gene TRBV7-3 combines with J gene TRBJ2-1, with 12 nucleotides matching TRBD2. The trim removed 5 bases at V and 7 bases at J, leaving 9 bases unmatched. The germline V gene has CDR1 SGHTA and CDR2 FQGTGA. The CDR3 runs 16 residues.